This TCR beta chain was recorded in a study of T cell responses to AZD1222 COVID-19 vaccine. Sequencing was performed with immunoSEQ multiplex PCR; in TCRdb, only in-frame clones are kept and a portion is missing. Among 110,000 to 150,000 clones listed, 70% to 90% were seen once. Trimming took 3 bases from V and 1 from J, leaving 6 bases between them. The CDR3 is 13 amino acids. The clonotype originates from an adult in good health. This specimen consisted of peripheral blood, obtained on day 0 of AZD1222 vaccination. The chain links TRBV12-3 or TRBV12-4 to TRBJ1-1; D gene unclear. In nucleotides, the CDR3 is TGTGCCAGCAGTTTTAGTGGGAACACTGAAGCTTTCTTT. Its translation: CASSFSGNTEAFF.